This section outlines one TCR beta chain sequence together with its context. Its antigen is not known. These data belong to a study of T cell responses to AZD1222 COVID-19 vaccine. Pooling covered second doses at about 4 or about 12 weeks. The CDR3 runs to 13 residues. V lost 6 bases, J lost 0 bases, and 9 bases lay in between. Germline CDR1 reads MNHEY; CDR2 reads SVGAGI. Overall study results and limits: Reportedly, nearly half of unique spike TCRs recognized epitopes outside B.1.351/B.1.1.7 mutations. Spike-specific TCRs gained breadth and depth after people received two AZD1222 doses.

Clones were read by immunoSEQ multiplex PCR, and TCRdb kept only the in-frame ones, dropping some. Here the sample spans 150,000 to 200,000 clones, about 90% being singletons. The sample here was peripheral blood, taken 28 days after the second AZD1222 dose. The chain combines TRBV6-5 with TRBJ2-7; either TRBD1 or TRBD2 may supply D (6 bases each). The receptor comes from an adult who received the AZD1222 COVID-19 vaccine. CDR3 sequence: CASSPGASYEQYF. CDR3 DNA: TGTGCCAGCAGCCCGGGGGCCTCCTACGAGCAGTACTTC.